This T cell receptor (beta chain) came from a study of Ad26.COV2.S vaccination and SARS-CoV-2 variants. This CDR3 contains 15 residues. Germline V gene lookup returns CDR1 SGHRS and CDR2 YFSETQ. Trimming pared 0 bases from V and 4 bases from J, leaving 11 bases between. This clone is a singleton in its sample. Treatment specified: some 19 received Ad26.COV2.S at low or high dose, single or two shots; several received placebo; per-sample allocation not given. Sample collection was performed on day 63 after the first vaccine or placebo injection. TCRdb keeps only in-frame clones here, not all; method: immunoSEQ multiplex PCR. The sample holds fewer than 900,000 clones, approximately 88% seen once.

The sample consisted of peripheral blood, taken in a trial of Ad26.COV2.S vaccine versus placebo. This rearrangement joins TRBV5-1 to TRBJ1-5; TRBD1 is a possible D gene (6 bases). The sequence was obtained from a person between 18 and 65 years old who received the Ad26.COV2.S COVID-19 vaccine or a placebo. CDR3 sequence reads: CASSLEGVRNQPQHF. For the CDR3, the DNA is TGCGCCAGCAGCTTGGAGGGGGTAAGGAATCAGCCCCAGCATTTT. The variable domain in full, completed from reference TRBV5-1 and TRBJ1-5, reads KAGVTQTPRYLIKTRGQQVTLSCSPISGHRSVSWYQQTPGQGLQFLFEYFSETQRNKGNFPGRFSGRQFSNSRSEMNVSTLELGDSALYLCASSLEGVRNQPQHFGDGTRLSIL.